The T cell receptor beta chain described here comes from a study of Graves' ophthalmopathy and Graves' hyperthyroidism. Germline CDR1 MNHNY, CDR2 SVGAGI (reference sequence). The CDR3 runs 17 residues. Trimming stripped 0 bases from V and 5 bases from J, with 16 bases between. Amplifying from RNA transcripts, the study obtained TCR beta CDR3 regions. Following a first-round RT-PCR that used HTBI primers, a second-round multiplex PCR was carried out. A single record per CDR3 protein comes from TCRdb applying MiXCR to the multiplex PCR reads. The sample contains around 1,200,000 distinct CDR3 sequences, roughly two fifths of which appear only once.

The chain joins TRBV6-6 to TRBJ2-2, with D perhaps TRBD1 (5 bases). The TCR originated in an adult man with Graves' hyperthyroidism. Sequenced: peripheral blood or thyroid tissue (not recorded which). The CDR3 reads CASSYSSIGVETGELFF. Written as DNA, the CDR3 is TGTGCCAGCAGTTACTCTTCGATAGGGGTGGAAACCGGGGAGCTGTTTTTT.